Listed below are T cell receptor beta chains from one sample, sequenced in a study of T cell responses to AZD1222 COVID-19 vaccine. Produced via immunoSEQ multiplex PCR; TCRdb's table is partial and in-frame only. Of approximately 89,000 clones in the sample, more than 70% were seen once. This sample comprised peripheral blood, obtained on day 0 of AZD1222 vaccination. Source of these receptors: an adult in good health. Both conserved end residues are part of each CDR3. Fields, in order: J gene, clone size, D gene, V gene, CDR3 DNA, CDR3 protein. A D gene is named only where the DNA matches it firmly. Clone size is not always given. Where it is, it says once, few, many or a class for expanded clones.

j_call: TRBJ2-5
clone_size: -
d_call: -
v_call: TRBV11-2
cdr3_nt: TGTGCCAGCAGCTTAGTTTGGGGGTCGGGGGGCGGTGAGACCCAGTACTTC
cdr3_aa: CASSLVWGSGGGETQYF

j_call: TRBJ2-6
clone_size: once
d_call: -
v_call: TRBV2
cdr3_nt: TGTGCCAGCTTCCTCACTGGGGCCAACGTCCTGACTTTC
cdr3_aa: CASFLTGANVLTF

j_call: TRBJ2-7
clone_size: -
d_call: -
v_call: TRBV2
cdr3_nt: TGTGCCAGCAGTGACGAGGGGGGCCCCTCCTACGAGCAGTACTTC
cdr3_aa: CASSDEGGPSYEQYF

j_call: TRBJ2-2
clone_size: -
d_call: -
v_call: TRBV6-5
cdr3_nt: TGTGCCAGCAGTTATTCCCTTGGAGGCACCGGGGAGCTGTTTTTT
cdr3_aa: CASSYSLGGTGELFF

j_call: TRBJ1-2
clone_size: -
d_call: -
v_call: TRBV28
cdr3_nt: TGTGCAGTTCGGGGGACTAACTATGGCTACACCTTC
cdr3_aa: CAVRGTNYGYTF

j_call: TRBJ2-2
clone_size: -
d_call: TRBD2
v_call: TRBV7-6
cdr3_nt: TGTGCCAGCAGCTTAGCGCTAGCGGGGGCCATTGCCGGGGAGCTGTTTTTT
cdr3_aa: CASSLALAGAIAGELFF

j_call: TRBJ1-5
clone_size: -
d_call: -
v_call: TRBV2
cdr3_nt: TGTGCCAGCAGATCAGATAGCAATCAGCCCCAGCATTTT
cdr3_aa: CASRSDSNQPQHF

j_call: TRBJ2-7
clone_size: few
d_call: TRBD2
v_call: TRBV4-2
cdr3_nt: TGTGCCAGCAGCCAAACCCCTCGGGGGGGCGGGGATCACGAGCAGTACTTC
cdr3_aa: CASSQTPRGGGDHEQYF

j_call: TRBJ1-1
clone_size: -
d_call: -
v_call: TRBV3-1/TRBV3-2
cdr3_nt: TGTGCCAGCAGCCAAGAGGGAAGAGGGACTTTGAGGGCTTTCTTT
cdr3_aa: CASSQEGRGTLRAFF

j_call: TRBJ2-1
clone_size: -
d_call: TRBD2
v_call: TRBV10-3
cdr3_nt: TGTGCCATCAGTTCTAGAATTGCGGGACTAGCGGGGGGTAATGAGCAGTTCTTC
cdr3_aa: CAISSRIAGLAGGNEQFF